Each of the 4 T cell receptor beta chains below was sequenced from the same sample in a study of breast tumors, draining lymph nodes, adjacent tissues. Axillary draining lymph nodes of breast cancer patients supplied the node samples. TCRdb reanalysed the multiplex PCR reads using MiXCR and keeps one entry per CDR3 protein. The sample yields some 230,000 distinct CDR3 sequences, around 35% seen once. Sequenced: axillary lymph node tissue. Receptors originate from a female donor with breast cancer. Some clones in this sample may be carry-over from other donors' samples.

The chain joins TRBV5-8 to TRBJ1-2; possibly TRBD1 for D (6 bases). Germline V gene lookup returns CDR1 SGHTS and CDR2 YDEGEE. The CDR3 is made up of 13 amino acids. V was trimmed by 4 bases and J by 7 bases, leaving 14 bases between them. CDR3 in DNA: TGTGCCAGCAGCGGTTACAGGGAGTTTGGCTACACCTTC. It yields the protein CASSGYREFGYTF.

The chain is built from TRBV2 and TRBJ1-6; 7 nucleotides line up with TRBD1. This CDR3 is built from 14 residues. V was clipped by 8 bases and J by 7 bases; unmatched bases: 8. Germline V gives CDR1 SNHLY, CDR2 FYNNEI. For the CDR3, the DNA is TGTGCCAGCGATCAGGGGGGTACGAATTCACCCCTCCACTTT. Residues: CASDQGGTNSPLHF.

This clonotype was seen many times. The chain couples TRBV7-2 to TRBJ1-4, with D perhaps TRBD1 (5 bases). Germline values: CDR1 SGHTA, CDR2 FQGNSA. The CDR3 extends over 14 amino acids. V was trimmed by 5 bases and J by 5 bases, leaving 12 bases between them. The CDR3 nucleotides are TGTGCCAGCAGCCTCGGGACGGTGAATGAAAAACTGTTTTTT. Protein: CASSLGTVNEKLFF.

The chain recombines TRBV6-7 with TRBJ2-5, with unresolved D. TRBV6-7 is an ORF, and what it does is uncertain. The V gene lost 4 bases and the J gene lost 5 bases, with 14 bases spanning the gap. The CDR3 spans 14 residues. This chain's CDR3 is CASSSPPLRETQYF. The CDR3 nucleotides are TGTGCCAGCAGTTCCCCTCCGCTGCGGGAGACCCAGTACTTC.